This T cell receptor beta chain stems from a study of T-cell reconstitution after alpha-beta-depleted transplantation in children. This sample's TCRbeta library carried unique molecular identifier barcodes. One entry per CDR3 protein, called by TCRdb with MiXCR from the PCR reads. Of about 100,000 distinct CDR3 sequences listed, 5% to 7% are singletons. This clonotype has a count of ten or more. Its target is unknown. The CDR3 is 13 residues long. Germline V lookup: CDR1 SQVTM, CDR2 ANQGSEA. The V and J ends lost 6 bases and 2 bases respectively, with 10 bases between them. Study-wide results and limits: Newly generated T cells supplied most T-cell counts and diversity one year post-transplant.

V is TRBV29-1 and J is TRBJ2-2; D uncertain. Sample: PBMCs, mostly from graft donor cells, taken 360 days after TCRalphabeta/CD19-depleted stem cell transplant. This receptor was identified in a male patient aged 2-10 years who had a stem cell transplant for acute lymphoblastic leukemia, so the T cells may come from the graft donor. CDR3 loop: CSVRDPNTGELFF. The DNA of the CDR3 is TGCAGCGTCAGAGACCCTAACACCGGGGAGCTGTTTTTT.